These 12 T cell receptor beta chains share one sample of origin, sequenced in a study of cytomegalovirus exposure and HLA in healthy donors (dated by TCRdb to about 2017). The library relied on the immunoSEQ multiplex PCR assay. For the multiplex PCR, a mixture combining 60 forward primers for TCR Vbeta segments and 13 reverse primers for TCR Jbeta segments was used. As stored in TCRdb, this immuneACCESS dataset retains in-frame rearrangements with V and J assigned. A fraction of the clones does not appear; measured against another copy, unresolved V genes explain less than half of the discrepancy, and the remainder lacks a known reason. The sample table holds 110,000 to 150,000 clones, of which 75% to 80% were seen once. About 4% of the sample lies in the top ten. The sequenced material came from PBMCs. These receptors all stem from a male donor in good health and CMV-seronegative.

This clone was counted only a few times. The chain links TRBV2 to TRBJ2-5, with TRBD1 identical over 8 bases. This CDR3 comprises 14 residues. V shed 4 bases, J shed 3 bases, and the junction held 4 bases outside the gene matches. Germline loops: CDR1 SNHLY, CDR2 FYNNEI. CDR3 sequence reads: CASSAGQGKETQYF. The CDR3 DNA reads TGTGCCAGCAGTGCCGGACAGGGTAAAGAGACCCAGTACTTC. The full variable domain, with the rest looked up from reference TRBV2 and TRBJ2-5, is EPEVTQTPSHQVTQMGQEVILRCVPISNHLYFYWYRQILGQKVEFLVSFYNNEISEKSEIFDDQFSVERPDGSNFTLKIRSTKLEDSAMYFCASSAGQGKETQYFGPGTRLLVL.

The rearrangement links TRBV5-1 to TRBJ2-2; D might be TRBD2 (6 bases). Trimming took off 0 bases at V and 0 bases at J, with 9 bases between the two ends. Germline V CDR1 and CDR2: SGHRS, YFSETQ. The CDR3 sequence is 16 residues long. The CDR3 bases are TGCGCCAGCAGCTTGGCGACGGGGGCGAACACCGGGGAGCTGTTTTTT. Amino acids: CASSLATGANTGELFF.

The chain combines TRBV7-8 with TRBJ1-1, with a tentative D call TRBD1 (5 bases). This CDR3 spans 13 amino acids. Trimming stripped 6 bases from V and 2 bases from J, with 10 bases between. The germline V gene has CDR1 SGHVS and CDR2 FQNEAQ. This CDR3 reads CASRGASNTEAFF. For the CDR3, the DNA is TGTGCCAGCAGAGGGGCTTCAAACACTGAAGCTTTCTTT.

The genes are TRBV7-2 and TRBJ1-2; 9 bases are shared with TRBD1. The germline V gene encodes CDR1 SGHTA and CDR2 FQGNSA. With 8 bases clipped from V and 4 bases from J, the junction kept 11 bases outside the gene matches. This CDR3 has 15 amino acids. CDR3 in DNA: TGTGCCAGCGCCCAATCCGGGACAGGGACCTATGGCTACACCTTC. This sequence encodes CASAQSGTGTYGYTF.

This chain connects TRBV12-5 to TRBJ2-7, with D possibly being TRBD1 (5 bases). Germline CDR1 reads LGHNT; CDR2 reads FRNRAP. The CDR3 consists of 12 residues. With 2 bases removed from V and 5 bases from J, the gap between germline ends came to 7 bases. The DNA for the CDR3 is TGTGCTAGTGGTTTGAGGGGCCACGAGCAGTACTTC. Its translation: CASGLRGHEQYF.

The DNA of the CDR3 is TGTGCCAGCAAACCGGGGTCGAGGGGGCGAGACACCGGGGAGCTGTTTTTT. This translates into CASKPGSRGRDTGELFF. J is TRBJ2-2 and V is TRBV21-1; TRBD1 is the table's D call, not checked against the DNA. TRBV21-1 is recorded as a pseudogene. The CDR3 is 17 amino acids.

V is TRBV19 and J is TRBJ2-1; 7 bases line up with TRBD1. Trimming removed 11 bases from V and 4 bases from J; junction bases left unmatched: 11. CDR3 length: 14 amino acids. Germline CDR1 reads LNHDA; CDR2 reads SQIVND (reference sequence). The CDR3 loop reads CASKADRTYNEQFF. DNA for the CDR3: TGTGCCTCTAAGGCGGACAGGACGTACAATGAGCAGTTCTTC.

The CDR3 here is CASSKEPLSSSGEQYF. CDR3 nucleotides: TGTGCCAGTAGTAAGGAACCGCTGTCCTCCTCGGGTGAGCAGTACTTC. The chain recombines TRBV19 with TRBJ2-7; unclear D gene. Germline V gene sequence: CDR1 LNHDA, CDR2 SQIVND (reference sequence). V lost 4 bases to trimming and J lost 7 bases, with 23 bases between them. The CDR3 length is 16 residues.

V and J are TRBV15 and TRBJ2-3; 7 nucleotides line up with TRBD2. The CDR3 loop spans 16 amino acids. Trimming at V came to 1 base and at J to 3 bases, leaving 7 bases not matched to a gene. Germline CDR1 and CDR2: LNHNV and YYDKDF (reference sequence). The CDR3 reads CATSRGLLANTDTQYF. CDR3 coding DNA: TGTGCCACCAGCAGAGGCTTACTAGCGAATACAGATACGCAGTATTTT.

V usage is TRBV11-1 and J usage is TRBJ1-3; possibly TRBD1 for D (5 bases). Trimming took 3 bases from V and 0 from J, leaving 12 bases between them. Germline CDR1 is SGHAT and CDR2 is FQDESV (reference sequence). There are 16 residues in the CDR3. Here the CDR3 reads CASSFARDSSGNTIYF. DNA of the CDR3: TGTGCCAGCAGCTTCGCGCGTGACAGCTCTGGAAACACCATATATTTT.

This clone turned up a few times. This chain links TRBV9 with TRBJ2-3; TRBD2 might be the D (6 bases). The CDR3 spans 17 residues. Germline CDR1 reads SGDLS; CDR2 reads YYNGEE. V shed 4 bases and J shed 7 bases, with 25 bases lying between them. The CDR3 DNA sequence: TGTGCCAGCAGCCCCAGTTCTAGCGCTGCCCCCACGAATACGCAGTATTTT. It encodes CASSPSSSAAPTNTQYF.

This clone is a singleton in its sample. V and J are TRBV21-1 and TRBJ2-2; TRBD1 is the table's D call and was not checked against the DNA. TRBV21-1 is marked as a pseudogene. CDR3 length equals 17 residues. The CDR3 reads CASSAKGETGKNGELFF. The CDR3, as DNA: TGTGCCAGCAGCGCCAAAGGGGAGACAGGGAAGAACGGGGAGCTGTTTTTT.